This T cell receptor (beta chain) originates from a study of regulatory T cells in long-lasting Graves disease (dated by TCRdb to about 2021). Notes on the research overall: Patients with newly diagnosed Graves' disease had been on antithyroid drugs for under 3 months. The study was registered as a clinical trial and conducted in China. TCR sequencing covered some 13 persistent and roughly 20 newly diagnosed Graves' disease patients, around 33 samples in total. This study used TCR sequencing and RNA sequencing of peripheral blood to compare persistent Graves' disease patients against newly diagnosed Graves' disease patients.

In its sample, this clonotype was seen many times. It has no known antigen specificity. Base qualities are not provided; no much larger clone lies one nucleotide away. In light of the paper, this sample's time point label describes: newly diagnosed GD, antithyroid drugs for less than 3 months. For both TCR sequencing and RNA sequencing, RNA was extracted from PBMCs using TRIzol. The diagnosis of Graves' disease was made according to American Thyroid Association guidelines. Patients were recruited from an endocrinology department in Xi'an, China. Each patient gave roughly 10 milliliters of peripheral blood, collected in an EDTA anticoagulant tube. PBMCs were isolated by Ficoll Paque Plus density gradient separation without further T cell sorting. RNA quality was checked with an Agilent 2100 Bioanalyzer and agarose gel, and concentration with a NanoDrop 2000. Overall study results and their limits: A larger number of public clonotypes was shared among persistent patients (about 2,700) than among newly diagnosed patients (around 970). Preferential use of TRBV28, TRBJ1-2 and TRBJ2-5 was observed in persistent disease, whereas TRBV20-1 and TRBJ2-1 were favored in newly diagnosed disease. Persistent Graves' disease patients showed lower TCR Shannon entropy and fewer highly expanded clones than newly diagnosed patients, suggesting clonal expansion. Sequencing and analysis were restricted to the TCR beta chain. The study examined only peripheral blood because the primary lesion, thyroid tissue, could not be accessed. As a limitation, the authors acknowledged that the small sample size may reduce accuracy.

V sheds 5 bases and J sheds 4 bases, leaving 14 bases between their ends. Looking up the germline V gene yields CDR1 SNHLY and CDR2 FYNNEI. Measured from the cysteine to the phenylalanine, the CDR3 is 14 residues long. The entry retains the CDR3 DNA only, 42 bases that are in frame from base 1. The library relied on multiplex PCR. The sample was run on an Illumina HiSeq 4000. TCR beta libraries were built with iRepertoire HTBI primers and Arm-PCR amplification of CDR3 regions. Before sequencing, the PCR products went through gel purification. The study's own analysis went as follows. A total of fewer than 70 TRBV and 14 TRBJ segments were identified across samples and were used for gene usage analysis of CDR3 amino acid clonotypes. COPE and FqMerger were used to merge the filtered high-quality paired reads into contigs. Contigs were aligned with BLAST to IMGT TRBV, TRBD and TRBJ reference genes, and CDR3 was defined per IMGT. Any clonotype with a frequency above 0.1% was classified as a highly expanded clone. Shannon entropy was used to measure repertoire diversity, and the Gini coefficient was used to measure V-J evenness. A clonotype was considered public if more than one individual shared it. Through fastp at Q25 and MiXCR, TCRdb rebuilt clones from the public reads, retaining in-frame beta chains. For every CDR3 protein sequence, its rows merge into one entry that carries the most common genes and DNA. The authors' filters were not applied to this entry. Here the sample has 410,000 or so distinct CDR3 sequences; approximately 15% occur a single time. The leading ten clones occupy 15% to 20% of the sample.

These data were also filed under a second study, of T cells in Graves' hyperthyroidism and ophthalmopathy. The second study also describes: Graves' hyperthyroidism was defined as stable when no progression to ophthalmopathy occurred over 18 months of follow-up. Hyperthyroidism patients were newly diagnosed, with disease duration under 2 months, and aged 18 to 65 years. Exclusion was applied to patients with uncontrolled infections, other autoimmune diseases, pregnancy or lactation. Diagnoses relied on clinical symptoms, serum thyroxine and TRAb, thyroid ultrasound and orbital computed tomography. The TCR CDR3 was subjected to a first round of RT-PCR using the HTBI primer set and the Qiagen OneStep RT-PCR kit. Most expanded thyroid clonotypes (frequency above 0.001) were also detected in blood, suggesting blood repertoires may reflect thyroid immune responses. A model built on a 13 V-J signature distinguished ophthalmopathy from stable hyperthyroidism, reaching 85% to 90% sensitivity and 81.08% specificity in cross-validation and 80%/75% in testing. During validation, the model predicted progression to ophthalmopathy a median of roughly 7.1 months ahead of onset, with 60% to 71% sensitivity and about 75% specificity. TCR V-J signatures able to tell the groups apart were searched for in a discovery cohort of 95 to 100 patients, of whom 43 had Graves' ophthalmopathy and under 65 had stable Graves' hyperthyroidism. Prospective prediction of ophthalmopathy was tested in an independent validation cohort consisting of 18 to 20 hyperthyroidism patients and some 17 patients who later progressed to ophthalmopathy. The roughly 94 discovery patients were randomly divided into training and test sets at a 7:3 ratio. In about 6 Graves' hyperthyroidism patients, the study also compared T-cell repertoires from thyroid tissue with T-cell repertoires from blood. After sampling, hyperthyroidism patients received methimazole starting at 30 mg daily, and ophthalmopathy patients received high-dose intravenous methylprednisolone. Libraries were constructed in a second round of multiplex PCR, after which size selection and purification were carried out. Sequencing of the libraries was done on an Illumina HiSeq2000 using paired-end 100 bp reads. SOAPnuke was used to process the raw data, with reads discarded if the reads contained adapters or uncalled bases, had a mean Phred below 15, or lacked an exact constant-primer or identifier match. High-quality paired reads were merged with COPE v1.2.5, and unique nucleotide sequences were defined as clonotypes. Clonotypes were aligned to IMGT TRBV, TRBD and TRBJ reference segments using MiTCR v1.1. The analysis included only V-J combinations with a frequency above 0.0001, which together covered roughly 99% of the repertoires. The TCS score was defined as the ratio of F50 (clonal expansion) to E x V (chaos), calculated using BLOSUM62-based TCRdist between CDR3 peptides within each V-J. Welch's t-statistics and random forest reduced 500 to 550 V-J features to 10 to 15, which were used in a naive Bayes classifier (R e1071). No statistical method was used to fix the sample size in advance, and group allocation was not hidden from the investigators. TCR Vbeta CDR3 sequencing of 130 to 150 peripheral blood samples (under 45 ophthalmopathy, 75 hyperthyroidism and 17 progressor patients) is reported in the paper.

Recombination connected TRBV2 to TRBJ2-5; matching of 6 bases hints at TRBD2 as the D gene. This specimen was peripheral blood mononuclear cells (PBMCs), taken at new diagnosis, from a patient treated with antithyroid drugs. The TCR comes from a woman aged 25 to 39 with Graves disease. Donor details come from another sample of the same person, matched by shared clones. The nucleotide sequence reads TGTGCCAGCAGTCGGGAGCAGAGGATAGAGACCCAGTACTTC. Its translation reads: CASSREQRIETQYF.